This T cell receptor beta chain was identified during a study of T-cell memory formation after mild COVID-19. Study conclusions and caveats: Memory cells collected pre-infection included some clones that later responded, suggesting cross-reactive memory joined.

Using its own MiXCR run on the 5' RACE reads, TCRdb lists one record per CDR3 protein. The sample has under 600,000 distinct CDR3 sequences, roughly a fifth seen once. The length of the CDR3 is 9 residues. The sample holds many counts of this clonotype. Its specificity is not known. The sequencing input was PBMCs or a T cell subset sorted from them (not recorded which). This TCR was recovered from an adult woman who had mild COVID-19 (a few samples of this study predate the infection). Cell type and time point are not known. The J gene is TRBJ1-5, the V gene TRBV21-1. TRBV21-1 is a pseudogene locus. CDR3 protein: CASNQPQHF. The CDR3 region has the DNA TGTGCCAGCAATCAGCCCCAGCATTTT.